Listed here is a single T cell receptor (beta chain). Its matching antigen is unknown. The source of the sample is a study of T cell responses to AZD1222 COVID-19 vaccine. Findings and caveats of the study: The study reported that nearly half of spike-specific TCRs target unmutated variant regions. Clonal diversity was possibly underestimated; the donors were predominantly white British and more often female.

This CDR3 has 14 amino acids. After removal of 2 bases from V and 4 bases from J, the junction contained 2 bases not matched to a gene. CDR1 is SGDLS, CDR2 YYNGEE, per germline. Clones were sequenced by immunoSEQ multiplex PCR, and TCRdb holds only the in-frame ones, with some missing. The sample yields 18,000 or so clones, under 90% seen once. The source material was peripheral blood, sampled 28 days after the second AZD1222 dose. The sequence came from an adult who received the AZD1222 COVID-19 vaccine. The genes are TRBV9 and TRBJ1-4; TRBD1 agrees at 7 bases. CDR3: CASSVGQLNEKLFF. DNA for the CDR3: TGTGCCAGCAGCGTGGGACAGCTTAATGAAAAACTGTTTTTT. Supplemented by reference TRBV9 and TRBJ1-4, the full variable domain reads DSGVTQTPKHLITATGQRVTLRCSPRSGDLSVYWYQQSLDQGLQFLIQYYNGEERAKGNILERFSAQQFPDLHSELNLSSLELGDSALYFCASSVGQLNEKLFFGSGTQLSVL.